The rows below give T cell receptor beta chains drawn from one sample of a study. TCRdb reprocessed the 5' RACE reads via MiXCR and lists one record per CDR3 protein. The sample records 10,000 to 13,000 distinct CDR3 sequences, roughly 17% being singletons. Source material: Tregs sorted from a lymph node. Receptors were obtained from a female donor with breast cancer. Both conserved end residues are part of each CDR3. D genes are given only for firm matches. Rows give clone size only sometimes, using once, few, many, or a class for an expanded clone.

TRBJ2-1 many NA TRBV20-1 TGCAGTGCTAGAGATTTGCTAGCGTACTCCTACAATGAGCAGTTCTTC CSARDLLAYSYNEQFF
TRBJ2-7 many TRBD2 TRBV20-1 TGCAGTGCAACACCGGGACTAGCGGCCTACGAGCAGTACTTC CSATPGLAAYEQYF
TRBJ1-5 NA TRBD1 TRBV6-1 TGTGCCAGCAGTCATTCACAGGGGACGCAGCCCCAGCATTTT CASSHSQGTQPQHF
TRBJ2-6 medium-sized TRBD1 TRBV24-1 TGTGCCACCAGTGACCGTGACAGGGGTGGTTATGGGGCCAACGTCCTGACTTTC CATSDRDRGGYGANVLTF
TRBJ1-2 NA TRBD1 TRBV7-9 TGTGCCAGCAGCTTAGCTACCGGACAGGGGATGTTTTATGGCTACACCTTC CASSLATGQGMFYGYTF
TRBJ1-3 few TRBD1 TRBV4-1 TGCGCCAGCAGCCAAGGGACCAGGACAGGGCGGGGTGGAAACACCATATATTTT CASSQGTRTGRGGNTIYF
TRBJ1-2 medium-sized TRBD1 TRBV6-2/TRBV6-3 TGTGCCAGCAGAAGAACAGGGGGTACTAACTATGGCTACACCTTC CASRRTGGTNYGYTF
TRBJ1-2 medium-sized NA TRBV28 TGTGCCAGCACCGCAAACAGGGCTGGTGGCTACACCTTC CASTANRAGGYTF
TRBJ2-1 medium-sized NA TRBV12-3/TRBV12-4 TGTGCCAGCAAGAAAGGGCAGTACTCTAAGGAGCAGTTCTTC CASKKGQYSKEQFF
TRBJ2-7 medium-sized TRBD2 TRBV29-1 TGCAGCGTCCTAGCGGCCTCCTACGAGCAGTACTTC CSVLAASYEQYF
TRBJ2-7 many NA TRBV28 TGTGCCAGCAGTTTAGGGTTGGGGTTGGGACTCGACGAGCAGTACTTC CASSLGLGLGLDEQYF
TRBJ2-6 few NA TRBV6-2/TRBV6-3 TGTGCCAGCAACCAGGGCCACTCTGGGGCCAACGTCCTGACTTTC CASNQGHSGANVLTF
TRBJ1-6 many TRBD1 TRBV5-1 TGCGCCAGCAGCCAAGACGGACAGGAACACCTCCACTTT CASSQDGQEHLHF
TRBJ1-2 NA NA TRBV6-6 TGTGCTAGCCTAGATGCAGGGGTCCCAGTCCCTTATCGCTACATCTTC CASLDAGVPVPYRYIF
TRBJ2-2 medium-sized NA TRBV6-2/TRBV6-3 TGTGCCAGCAGGATCAGGGGCGTTAACACCGGGGAGCTGTTTTTT CASRIRGVNTGELFF
TRBJ1-1 many NA TRBV18 TGTGCCAGCTCACCACGCCCCACAATGAACACTGAAGCTTTCTTT CASSPRPTMNTEAFF
TRBJ2-7 many TRBD1 TRBV29-1 TGCAGCGTCACAGGGGGCGCAGGCTACGAGCAGTACTTC CSVTGGAGYEQYF
TRBJ1-2 NA NA TRBV19 TGTGCCAGTAGTATAGGAAACCAACAACTCTTAGGCTACACCTTC CASSIGNQQLLGYTF
TRBJ2-5 medium-sized TRBD1 TRBV10-2 TGCGCCAGCACCACAGGGGGCTGGGGTGAGACCCAGTACTTC CASTTGGWGETQYF
TRBJ1-6 many NA TRBV14 TGTGCCAGCAGCCAAGATCTCTCCCAGGGGTCACCCCTCCACTTT CASSQDLSQGSPLHF
TRBJ2-5 medium-sized TRBD1 TRBV7-9 TGTGCCAGCGGACAGGGTTTGTACCAAGAGACCCAGTACTTC CASGQGLYQETQYF
TRBJ1-5 many TRBD1 TRBV19 TGTGCCAGTACCCGGGACAGGTTACAGCCCCAGCATTTT CASTRDRLQPQHF
TRBJ2-3 few TRBD1 TRBV5-1 TGCGCCAGCGCTCAGGGACAGCTTAGCACAGATACGCAGTATTTT CASAQGQLSTDTQYF
TRBJ1-2 medium-sized NA TRBV10-3 TGTGCCATCAGTGAGTCGAGTCGCGTAGGGTCCTATGGCTACACCTTC CAISESSRVGSYGYTF
TRBJ1-2 NA TRBD1 TRBV20-1 TGCAGTGCTAGAGGGACAGGGATATACTATGGCTACACCTTC CSARGTGIYYGYTF
TRBJ2-7 NA NA TRBV6-2/TRBV6-3 TGTGCCAGCACAACGAGTGGGAGCTCCTACGAGCAGTACTTC CASTTSGSSYEQYF
TRBJ1-1 NA NA TRBV3-1 TGTGCCAGCAGCCCGGAAAGGGTCTGGGGGAACACTGAAGCTTTCTTT CASSPERVWGNTEAFF